The rows below give T cell receptor beta chains drawn from one sample of a study of CD8+CD57+ T cells in acquired aplastic anemia. One entry per CDR3 protein, called by TCRdb with MiXCR from the reads. The table has around 500,000 distinct CDR3 sequences, over 25% seen once; the top ten hold less than 0.85%. The sample consisted of sorted CD4+, CD8+, or CD8+CD57+ T cells (not recorded which) from PBMCs. These receptor sequences come from a human donor with aplastic anemia. Both conserved end residues are part of each CDR3. D genes are given only for firm matches. Clone size appears in some rows only: once, few, many, or a class for an expanded clone.

>13|TRBD1|TRBJ1-2|TRBV29-1|.
CSAGDSSILFDTF
TGCAGCGCGGGGGACAGCTCTATCCTTTTCGACACCTTC
>12|.|TRBJ1-1|TRBV25-1|many
CASSEGILEAFF
TGTGCCAGCAGTGAGGGTATCCTTGAAGCTTTCTTT
>12|.|TRBJ2-5|TRBV20-1|few
CSAHARQETQYF
TGCAGTGCGCATGCCCGACAAGAGACCCAGTACTTC
>16|TRBD2|TRBJ2-2|TRBV24-1|.
CAWTGPGRTYTGELFF
TGTGCCTGGACCGGCCCCGGGAGGACGTACACCGGGGAGCTGTTTTTT
>16|TRBD1|TRBJ1-4|TRBV20-1|.
CSARRGTGLTNEKLFF
TGCAGTGCTCGTAGGGGGACAGGGCTCACTAATGAAAAACTGTTTTTT
>14|TRBD2|TRBJ2-7|TRBV19|many
CASSISLAGGEQYF
TGTGCCAGTAGTATTTCTCTAGCGGGAGGCGAGCAGTACTTC
>14|.|TRBJ1-2|TRBV10-3|many
CAISESQQLYGYTF
TGTGCCATCAGTGAGTCCCAGCAGCTCTATGGCTACACCTTC
>14|.|TRBJ2-1|TRBV12-3/TRBV12-4|few
CASSLVGGTNEQFF
TGTGCCAGCAGTTTAGTTGGCGGGACGAATGAGCAGTTCTTC
>15|.|TRBJ1-3|TRBV6-1|.
CASSEVPYSGNTIYF
TGTGCCAGCAGTGAAGTCCCTTACTCTGGAAACACCATATATTTT
>16|TRBD2|TRBJ2-2|TRBV19|.
CASSILSGGPVGELFF
TGTGCCAGTAGTATTCTGTCGGGAGGGCCGGTCGGGGAGCTGTTTTTT
>15|.|TRBJ2-1|TRBV11-3|few
CASSLGAAPRHEQFF
TGTGCCAGCAGCTTAGGGGCAGCTCCCCGCCATGAGCAGTTCTTC
>13|.|TRBJ2-3|TRBV20-1|.
CSASLGSTDTQYF
TGCAGTGCTAGTTTGGGGAGCACAGATACGCAGTATTTT
>14|.|TRBJ2-1|TRBV9|.
CASSDPARRHEQFF
TGTGCCAGCAGCGATCCGGCCAGGAGGCATGAGCAGTTCTTC
>14|.|TRBJ1-6|TRBV7-3|many
CASSLARTSSPLHF
TGTGCCAGCAGCTTAGCTCGGACTTCTTCACCCCTCCACTTT
>14|.|TRBJ1-5|TRBV24-1|.
CATRPGQTNQPQHF
TGTGCCACCAGGCCGGGACAAACAAATCAGCCCCAGCATTTT
>13|TRBD1|TRBJ1-5|TRBV12-3/TRBV12-4|few
CASAGTGNQPQHF
TGTGCCAGCGCCGGGACAGGCAATCAGCCCCAGCATTTT
>13|TRBD1|TRBJ2-7|TRBV10-3|.
CAITGTGSYEQYF
TGTGCCATCACCGGGACAGGGTCCTACGAGCAGTACTTC